What follows are 8 T cell receptor beta chains derived from one specimen sequenced in a study of beta chain features in type 1 diabetes. Study-level points and caveats: Patients with Type 1 diabetes showed moderately but significantly shorter TCRB CDR3s in all four CD4+ subsets.

The whole isolated RNA underwent reverse transcription, so sequencing captured expressed TCRB transcripts. Here immunoSEQ multiplex PCR was the method, and the copy in TCRdb shows in-frame clones only, minus some. The sample holds hundreds of thousands of clones, under 15% seen once. The antigens of these receptors remain unknown. The source material was naive CD4+ T cells from blood. These receptors were taken from a man between 18 and 29 years old with type 1 diabetes.

The rearrangement joins TRBV7-8 to TRBJ1-5; TRBD1 might be the D (5 bases). The CDR3 has 13 residues. With 8 bases removed from V and 0 bases from J, the gap between germline ends came to 8 bases. Germline assignment: CDR1 SGHVS and CDR2 FQNEAQ. The DNA for the CDR3 is TGTGCCAGCGGGGACTATAGCAATCAGCCCCAGCATTTT. Its protein is CASGDYSNQPQHF.

The chain is built from TRBV29-1 and TRBJ1-2; 8 bases map to TRBD1. CDR1 SQVTM and CDR2 ANQGSEA come from the germline V gene. The ends lost 1 base at V and 6 bases at J; junction bases unmatched: 10. The CDR3 runs to 15 residues. In nucleotides, the CDR3 is TGCAGCGTTGAAGGATCCCCACTACAGGGGGATGGCTACACCTTC. Protein: CSVEGSPLQGDGYTF. The variable domain in full, with the rest retrieved from reference TRBV29-1 and TRBJ1-2, is SAVISQKPSRDICQRGTSLTIQCQVDSQVTMMFWYRQQPGQSLTLIATANQGSEATYESGFVIDKFPISRPNLTFSTLTVSNMSPEDSSIYLCSVEGSPLQGDGYTFGSGTRLTVV.

In its sample, this clone was seen a few times. Germline is not matched at one junction end, which may reflect a read error. The chain uses TRBV29-1 and TRBJ1-6; no definite D call. The germline V gene encodes CDR1 SQVTM and CDR2 ANQGSEA. This CDR3 region has 13 residues. CDR3 nucleotide sequence: TGTACCGGGGTGGGATCCTATAATTCACCCCTCCACTTT. Its translation is CTGVGSYNSPLHF.

This clone has only a few counts. The chain links TRBV2 to TRBJ2-7; D ambiguous. The germline V gene has CDR1 SNHLY and CDR2 FYNNEI. This CDR3 contains 11 residues. Trimming left V 4 bases short and J 2 bases short, with 3 bases between. CDR3 region: CASSVTYEQYF. CDR3 nucleotide sequence: TGTGCCAGCAGTGTGACCTACGAGCAGTACTTC.

The sample holds a few counts of this clone. This rearrangement joins TRBV5-1 to TRBJ2-3, with D possibly TRBD2 on 6 matching bases. V dropped 0 bases and J dropped 5 bases, with 19 bases sitting between them. The CDR3 sequence is 17 residues long. From germline, CDR1 is SGHRS and CDR2 YFSETQ. CDR3 in DNA: TGCGCCAGCAGCTTGGGCCCCCCGGGACTCAAGGAAGATACGCAGTATTTT. This translates into CASSLGPPGLKEDTQYF.

This clone was picked up a small number of times. The chain uses TRBV7-2 and TRBJ2-7, with 10 positions matching TRBD2. The CDR3 consists of 15 residues. The junction had 7 bases not matched to a gene; V was cut back by 1 base and J by 7 bases. Germline V CDR1 and CDR2: SGHTA, FQGNSA. Here the CDR3 reads CASSLGGLAVEEQYF. The DNA for the CDR3 is TGTGCCAGCAGCTTAGGCGGACTAGCGGTTGAAGAGCAGTACTTC.

This chain uses TRBV5-1 with TRBJ2-7; D ambiguous. The CDR3 contains 13 residues. Germline CDR1 and CDR2: SGHRS and YFSETQ. V shed 4 bases and J shed 7 bases, with 15 bases lying between them. Written as DNA, the CDR3 is TGCGCCAGCAGCCCCCCGTCGGGTGGAGAGCAGTACTTC. Its protein is CASSPPSGGEQYF.

The rearrangement joins TRBV5-1 to TRBJ1-1, with TRBD1 as a possible D gene (6 bases). Germline loops: CDR1 SGHRS, CDR2 YFSETQ. V was clipped by 4 bases and J by 1 base, with 11 bases between them. This CDR3 has 14 amino acids. The CDR3 protein is CASSPGTKNTEAFF. The CDR3 DNA reads as TGCGCCAGCAGCCCCGGGACAAAGAACACTGAAGCTTTCTTT.